What follows are 13 T cell receptor beta chains derived from one specimen sequenced in a study of CD4 T cells in relation to SARS-CoV-2 and coronaviruses. The unexposed donors gave CD4+ T cells in 2011-2018, prior to COVID-19. This table comes from immunoSEQ multiplex PCR, and its TCRdb copy is limited to in-frame clones, with some not included. In the table there are approximately 70,000 clones, more than 80% of which are singletons. The sample comprised naive CD4+ T cells from PBMCs. This sample's subset: naive CD4+ T cells isolated by negative enrichment. The receptors originated from a human donor in good health.

In its sample, this clone was seen once. The rearrangement joins TRBV2 to TRBJ2-7, with D perhaps assigned TRBD1 or TRBD2 (6 bases each). Trimming cost V 6 bases and J 3 bases, with 18 bases left between them. This CDR3 contains 15 residues. CDR1 and CDR2 (germline): SNHLY, FYNNEI. This CDR3 reads CASRKRGAVLYEQYF. The CDR3 DNA follows: TGTGCCAGCAGAAAAAGGGGGGCTGTTCTCTACGAGCAGTACTTC.

This rearrangement joins TRBV24-1 to TRBJ2-3, with D possibly TRBD2 on 6 matching bases. The V gene's germline CDR1 is KGHDR and CDR2 SFDVKD. V lost 3 bases to trimming and J lost 1 base, with 13 bases between them. The CDR3 covers 16 residues. CDR3 nucleotides: TGTGCCACCAGTGATAAGCGGGCTAGCGGCACAGATACGCAGTATTTT. Its protein product is CATSDKRASGTDTQYF.

CDR3 sequence reads: CASSKTGDPGYTF. The DNA of the CDR3 is TGTGCCAGCAGCAAAACAGGGGATCCCGGCTACACCTTC. The chain uses TRBV3-1 (or the pseudogene TRBV3-2) and TRBJ1-2; TRBD1 matches 7 bases. The CDR3 length is 13 residues. J was trimmed by 8 bases and V by 5 bases; bases with no gene match: 8. Germline V CDR1 and CDR2: LGHDT, YNNKEL (reference sequence).

The chain recombines TRBV4-2 with TRBJ2-3; 12 nucleotides match TRBD2. CDR3 length: 19 amino acids. J gave up 1 base and V 1 base, and 9 bases lay outside the gene matches. Germline V gene sequence: CDR1 LGHNA, CDR2 YNFKEQ. CDR3 residues: CASSQAGLAGGVGTDTQYF. The CDR3 region has the DNA TGTGCCAGCAGCCAAGCTGGGCTAGCGGGAGGGGTAGGCACAGATACGCAGTATTTT.

The chain carries TRBV3-1 (or the pseudogene TRBV3-2) and TRBJ2-7; D may be TRBD1 (5 bases). The germline V gene encodes CDR1 LGHDT and CDR2 YNNKEL (reference sequence). Trimming took off 1 base at V and 0 bases at J, with 7 bases between the two ends. The CDR3 is 14 amino acids. The CDR3, as DNA: TGTGCCAGCAGCCAAGTAAGGGGCTCCTACGAGCAGTACTTC. Protein: CASSQVRGSYEQYF.

The chain uses TRBV11-3 and TRBJ2-7, with D maybe TRBD1 (5 bases). The V end was cut by 4 bases, the J end by 1 base, with 8 bases between. The CDR3 covers 13 residues. Germline-derived CDR1 and CDR2 are SGHNT and YENEEA. The CDR3 DNA reads TGTGCCAGCAGCTCTACAGGTTCCTACGAGCAGTACTTC. It specifies CASSSTGSYEQYF.

V is TRBV27 and J is TRBJ1-4; unclear D gene. CDR3 size: 13 residues. CDR1 and CDR2 (germline): MNHEY, SMNVEV (reference sequence). Trimming stripped 8 bases from V and 7 bases from J, with 14 bases between. The CDR3 sequence: CASRTGSGEKLFF. The CDR3 DNA is TGTGCCAGCCGCACCGGGTCAGGTGAAAAACTGTTTTTT.

As regards this clone: A read error may account for a junction end that differs from germline. This chain joins TRBV28 and TRBJ2-7; the D gene is possibly TRBD1 (5 bases). Looked up from germline, CDR1 is MDHEN and CDR2 is SYDVKM. The CDR3 is made up of 15 amino acids. The chain's CDR3 is CASRLWGSRDYEQYF. CDR3 sequence (DNA): TGTGCCAGCAGATTATGGGGCTCCAGGGACTACGAGCAGTACTTC.

The chain has TRBV25-1 and TRBJ1-1, with D unclear. CDR1 and CDR2 from the germline V gene are MGHDK and SYGVNS. The CDR3 covers 13 residues. Trimming left V 3 bases short and J 4 bases short, with 9 bases between. CDR3: CASSEAALTEAFF. CDR3 DNA sequence: TGTGCCAGCAGTGAGGCAGCTCTCACTGAAGCTTTCTTT.

The rearrangement joins TRBV2 to TRBJ2-7; 7 positions agree with TRBD2. The germline V gene has CDR1 SNHLY and CDR2 FYNNEI. The CDR3 consists of 15 residues. Trimming at V came to 7 bases and at J to 5 bases, leaving 14 bases not matched to a gene. The chain's CDR3 is CASKGGAGVDHEQYF. DNA for the CDR3: TGTGCCAGCAAGGGTGGGGCGGGAGTTGACCACGAGCAGTACTTC.

The chain is built from TRBV10-3 and TRBJ1-2; TRBD1 agrees at 7 bases. CDR1 and CDR2 (germline): ENHRY, SYGVKD. J lost 4 bases, V lost 7 bases, and 6 bases had no gene match. The CDR3 runs to 13 residues. The CDR3 protein is CAITRDSSYGYTF. The CDR3 bases are TGTGCCATCACCCGGGACAGCTCCTATGGCTACACCTTC.

The V and J genes are TRBV2 and TRBJ1-3; unclear D gene. Looked up from germline, CDR1 is SNHLY and CDR2 is FYNNEI. This CDR3 has 14 amino acids. V was cut by 5 bases and J by 4 bases, with 12 bases left in between. This CDR3 reads CASSPRTQGNTIYF. The CDR3 DNA sequence: TGTGCCAGCAGTCCCCGGACGCAAGGAAACACCATATATTTT.

The rearrangement uses TRBV9 and TRBJ2-1, with 13 nucleotides matching TRBD2. The germline V gene encodes CDR1 SGDLS and CDR2 YYNGEE. This CDR3 is built from 16 residues. V was pared by 3 bases and J by 4 bases, with 4 bases of the junction left unmatched. The CDR3 is CASSERLAGGYNEQFF. CDR3 sequence (DNA): TGTGCCAGCAGCGAAAGACTAGCGGGAGGATACAATGAGCAGTTCTTC.